The T cell receptor beta chain under discussion was sequenced for a study of TIL therapy for anti-PD-1-resistant metastatic lung cancer. Whole-study context: Patients had a median age of approximately 56 years (range 38-75).

The CDR3 has 16 residues. Germline CDR1 SGHRS, CDR2 YFSETQ. V shed 10 bases, J shed 3 bases, and the junction held 18 bases outside the gene matches. The libraries were made with immunoSEQ v3. Generated by immunoSEQ multiplex PCR, the TCRdb table keeps only in-frame clones and is missing some. The data contain more than 55,000 clones, under 75% of them seen just once; the ten biggest clones take up roughly 6.6%. Remarks on this clone: Antigen unknown.

Regarding time point: pre-treatment sample, taken before nivolumab and TIL therapy. Study conclusions and caveats: After infusion, TIL clonotypes partly replaced peripheral T cells and declined over months.

V is TRBV5-1 and J is TRBJ1-1, with 7 bases fitting TRBD1. This sequence was found in a person aged 25-80 years with non-small cell lung cancer. Sequencing was performed on blood, taken at baseline. Here the CDR3 reads CASTPRTGAPHTEAFF. CDR3 DNA sequence: TGCGCCTCGACCCCCCGAACAGGGGCTCCCCACACTGAAGCTTTCTTT. Drawing the rest from reference TRBV5-1 and TRBJ1-1, the complete variable domain is KAGVTQTPRYLIKTRGQQVTLSCSPISGHRSVSWYQQTPGQGLQFLFEYFSETQRNKGNFPGRFSGRQFSNSRSEMNVSTLELGDSALYLCASTPRTGAPHTEAFFGQGTRLTVV.